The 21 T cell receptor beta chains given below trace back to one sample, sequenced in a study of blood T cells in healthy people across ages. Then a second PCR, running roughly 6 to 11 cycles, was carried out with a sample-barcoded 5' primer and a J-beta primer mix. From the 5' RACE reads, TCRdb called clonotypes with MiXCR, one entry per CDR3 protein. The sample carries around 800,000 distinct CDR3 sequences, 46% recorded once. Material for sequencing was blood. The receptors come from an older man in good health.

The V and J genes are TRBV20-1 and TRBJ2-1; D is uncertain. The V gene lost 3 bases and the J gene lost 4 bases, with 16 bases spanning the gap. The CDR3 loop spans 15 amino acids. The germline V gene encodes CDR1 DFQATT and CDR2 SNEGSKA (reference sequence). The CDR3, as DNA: TGCAGTGCTAGTTTTGGCGGACCCCCATACAATGAGCAGTTCTTC. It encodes CSASFGGPPYNEQFF.

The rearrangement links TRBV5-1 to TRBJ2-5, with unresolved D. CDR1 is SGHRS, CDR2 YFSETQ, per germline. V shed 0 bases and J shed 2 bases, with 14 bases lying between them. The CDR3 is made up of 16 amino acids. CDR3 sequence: CASSLGQALRQETQYF. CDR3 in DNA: TGCGCCAGCAGCTTGGGGCAGGCACTGAGACAAGAGACCCAGTACTTC.

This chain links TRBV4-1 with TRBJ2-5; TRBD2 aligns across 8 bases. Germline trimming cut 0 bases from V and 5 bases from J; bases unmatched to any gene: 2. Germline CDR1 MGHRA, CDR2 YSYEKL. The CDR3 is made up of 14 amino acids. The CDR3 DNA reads TGCGCCAGCAGCCAAGAGGAGCGGGAGGAGACCCAGTACTTC. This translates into CASSQEEREETQYF.

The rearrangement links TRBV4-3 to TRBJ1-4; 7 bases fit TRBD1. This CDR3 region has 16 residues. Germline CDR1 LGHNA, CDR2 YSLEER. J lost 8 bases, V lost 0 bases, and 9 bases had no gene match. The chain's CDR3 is CASSQDGAGGWEKLFF. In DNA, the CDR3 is TGCGCCAGCAGCCAAGATGGGGCAGGGGGTTGGGAAAAACTGTTTTTT.

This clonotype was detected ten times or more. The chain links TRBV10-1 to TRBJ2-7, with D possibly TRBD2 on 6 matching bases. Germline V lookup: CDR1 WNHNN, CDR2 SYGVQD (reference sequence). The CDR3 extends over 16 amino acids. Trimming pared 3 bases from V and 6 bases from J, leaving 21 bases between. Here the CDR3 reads CASSDSAGSLVGEQYF. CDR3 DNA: TGCGCCAGCAGTGACTCGGCCGGGAGCTTAGTGGGCGAGCAGTACTTC.

Here the CDR3 DNA reads TGCAGCGTGAGGAAACCGGGACAGGGAACAGATACGCAGTATTTT. This sequence encodes CSVRKPGQGTDTQYF. The V and J genes are TRBV29-1 and TRBJ2-3, with 9 bases lining up with TRBD1. There are 15 residues in the CDR3. The junction had 10 bases not matched to a gene; V was cut back by 6 bases and J by 3 bases. Germline loops: CDR1 SQVTM, CDR2 ANQGSEA.

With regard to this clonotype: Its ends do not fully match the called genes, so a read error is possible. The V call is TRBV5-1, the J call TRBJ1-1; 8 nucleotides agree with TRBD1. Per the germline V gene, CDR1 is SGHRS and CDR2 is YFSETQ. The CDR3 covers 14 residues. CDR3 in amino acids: CASTLQGANTEAFF. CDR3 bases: TGCGCCAGCACCTTGCAGGGGGCGAACACTGAAGCTTTCTTT.

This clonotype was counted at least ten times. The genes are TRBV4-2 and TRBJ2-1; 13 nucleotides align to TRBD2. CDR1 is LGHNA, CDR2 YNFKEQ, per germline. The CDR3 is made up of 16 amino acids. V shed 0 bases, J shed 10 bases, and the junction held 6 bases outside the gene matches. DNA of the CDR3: TGTGCCAGCAGCCAAGACACGGGACTAGCGGGACCCGAGCAGTTCTTC. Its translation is CASSQDTGLAGPEQFF.

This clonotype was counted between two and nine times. DNA of the CDR3: TGTGCCAGCAGCTCCTTCACGACTAGCACGGAGACCCAGTTCTTC. It encodes CASSSFTTSTETQFF. V is TRBV7-2 and J is TRBJ2-1; the match to TRBD2 covers 7 bases. This CDR3 comprises 15 residues. Per the germline V gene, CDR1 is SGHTA and CDR2 is FQGNSA. V trimming: 4 bases; J trimming: 13 bases; junction bases outside the gene matches: 16.

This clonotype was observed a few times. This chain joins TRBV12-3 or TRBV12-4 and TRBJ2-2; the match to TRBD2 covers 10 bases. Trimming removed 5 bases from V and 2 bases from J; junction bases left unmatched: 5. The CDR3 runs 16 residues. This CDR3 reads CASSPASGGNTGELFF. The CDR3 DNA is TGTGCCAGCAGTCCGGCTAGCGGGGGCAACACCGGGGAGCTGTTTTTT.

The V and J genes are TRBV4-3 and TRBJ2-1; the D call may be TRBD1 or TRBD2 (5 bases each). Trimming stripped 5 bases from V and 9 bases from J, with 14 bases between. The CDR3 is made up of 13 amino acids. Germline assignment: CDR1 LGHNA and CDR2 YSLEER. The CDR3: CASSSPPGTEQFF. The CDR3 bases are TGCGCCAGCAGCTCTCCCCCGGGGACTGAGCAGTTCTTC.

The CDR3 DNA is TGTGCCAGCAGCCGAGGAGGGGCGGGCTATGGCTACACCTTC. Amino acid sequence: CASSRGGAGYGYTF. The V and J genes are TRBV3-1 and TRBJ1-2; TRBD1 might be the D (5 bases). This CDR3 is built from 14 residues. V lost 4 bases and J lost 4, with 13 bases in between. Germline V CDR1 and CDR2: LGHDT, YNNKEL (reference sequence).

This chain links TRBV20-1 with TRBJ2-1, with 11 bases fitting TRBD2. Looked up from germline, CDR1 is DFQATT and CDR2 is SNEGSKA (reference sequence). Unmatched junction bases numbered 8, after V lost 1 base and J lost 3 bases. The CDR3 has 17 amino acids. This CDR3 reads CSARVGLAGGLYNEQFF. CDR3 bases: TGCAGTGCTAGAGTAGGACTAGCGGGTGGACTCTACAATGAGCAGTTCTTC.

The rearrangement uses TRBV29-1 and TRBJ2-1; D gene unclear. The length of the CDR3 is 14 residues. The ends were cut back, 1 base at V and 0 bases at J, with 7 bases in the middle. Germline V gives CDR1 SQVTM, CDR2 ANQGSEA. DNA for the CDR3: TGCAGCGTTGAAGCTCTCAACTCCTACAATGAGCAGTTCTTC. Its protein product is CSVEALNSYNEQFF.

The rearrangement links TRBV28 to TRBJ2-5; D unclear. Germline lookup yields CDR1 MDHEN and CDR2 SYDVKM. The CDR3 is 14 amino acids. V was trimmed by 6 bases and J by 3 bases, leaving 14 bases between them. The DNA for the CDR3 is TGTGCCAGCAGGCCTCCTCACACAGAAGAGACCCAGTACTTC. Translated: CASRPPHTEETQYF.

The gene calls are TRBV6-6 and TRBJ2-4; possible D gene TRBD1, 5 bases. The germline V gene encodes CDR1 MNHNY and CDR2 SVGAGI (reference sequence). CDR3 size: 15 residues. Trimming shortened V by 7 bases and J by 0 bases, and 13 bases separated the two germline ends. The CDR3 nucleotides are TGTGCCAGCACTCCTGGACACGTAGCCAAAAACATTCAGTACTTC. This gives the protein CASTPGHVAKNIQYF.

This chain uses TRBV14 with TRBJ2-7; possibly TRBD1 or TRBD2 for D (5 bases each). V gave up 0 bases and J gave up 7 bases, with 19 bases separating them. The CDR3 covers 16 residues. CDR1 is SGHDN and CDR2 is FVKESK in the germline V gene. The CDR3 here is CASSQERGGSYNEQYF. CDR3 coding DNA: TGTGCCAGCAGCCAAGAACGGGGCGGCTCCTACAATGAGCAGTACTTC.

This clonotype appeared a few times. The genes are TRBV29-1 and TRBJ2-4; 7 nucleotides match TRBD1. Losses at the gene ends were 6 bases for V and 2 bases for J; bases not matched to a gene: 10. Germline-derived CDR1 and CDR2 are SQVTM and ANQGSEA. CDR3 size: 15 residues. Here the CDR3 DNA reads TGCAGCGTCGGACTTCCGGGACAGACCAAAAACATTCAGTACTTC. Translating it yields CSVGLPGQTKNIQYF.

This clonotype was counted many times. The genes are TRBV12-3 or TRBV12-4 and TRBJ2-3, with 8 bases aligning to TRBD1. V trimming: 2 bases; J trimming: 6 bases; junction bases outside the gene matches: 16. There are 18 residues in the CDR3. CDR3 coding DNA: TGTGCCAGCAGTTTAACGCCACTTCAAGGACAGGGAGGCGATACGCAGTATTTT. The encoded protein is CASSLTPLQGQGGDTQYF.

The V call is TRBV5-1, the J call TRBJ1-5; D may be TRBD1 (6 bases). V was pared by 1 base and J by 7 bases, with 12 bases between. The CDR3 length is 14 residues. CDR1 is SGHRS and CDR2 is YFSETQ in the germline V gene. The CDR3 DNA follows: TGCGCCAGCAGCTTGAGCGGGGGCGAGCAGCCCCAGCATTTT. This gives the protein CASSLSGGEQPQHF.

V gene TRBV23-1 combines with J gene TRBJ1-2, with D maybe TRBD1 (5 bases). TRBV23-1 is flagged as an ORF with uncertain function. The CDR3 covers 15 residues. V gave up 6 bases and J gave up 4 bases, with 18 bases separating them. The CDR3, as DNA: TGCGCCAGCAGCCAAACCCCGCCAGGGACCTATGGCTACACCTTC. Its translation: CASSQTPPGTYGYTF.